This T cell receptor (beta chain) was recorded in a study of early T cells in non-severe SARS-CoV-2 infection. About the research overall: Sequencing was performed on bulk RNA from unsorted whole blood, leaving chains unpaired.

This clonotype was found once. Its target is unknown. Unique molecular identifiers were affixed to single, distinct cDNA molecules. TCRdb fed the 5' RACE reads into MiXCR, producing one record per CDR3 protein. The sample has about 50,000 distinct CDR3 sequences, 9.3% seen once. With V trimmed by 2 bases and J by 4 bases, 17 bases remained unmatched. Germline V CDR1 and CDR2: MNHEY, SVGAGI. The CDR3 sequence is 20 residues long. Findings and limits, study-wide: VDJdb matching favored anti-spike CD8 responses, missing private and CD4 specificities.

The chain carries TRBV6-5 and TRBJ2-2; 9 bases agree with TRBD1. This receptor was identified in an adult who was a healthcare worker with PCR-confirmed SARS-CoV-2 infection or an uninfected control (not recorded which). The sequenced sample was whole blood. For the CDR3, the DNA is TGTGCCAGCAGTTACCGTGCGTCCGGGACAGGGAGACCGGGCACCGGGGAGCTGTTTTTT. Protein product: CASSYRASGTGRPGTGELFF.